Included here is one T cell receptor (beta chain) sequence, with context. As yet, its antigen is unknown. Compared with germline, one end of the junction differs, possibly owing to a read error. Profiled with immunoSEQ multiplex PCR; TCRdb holds only in-frame clones, not every one. The sample contains some 22,000 clones, about 80% of which appear only once. Sampling times: baseline, cycle 4 day 1, cycle 7 day 1. The data derive from a study of OX40 agonist ivuxolimab in advanced cancers. Study-level findings and limits: Among expanded peripheral T cells, antigen specificity went undetermined. Relative to CD4+ cells, CD8+ T cells on average had more expanded clones.

Looked up from germline, CDR1 is SSHAT and CDR2 is FNYEAQ (reference sequence). The CDR3 contains 14 residues. V gene TRBV7-7 combines with J gene TRBJ2-5; no definite D call. Specimen: CD4+ or CD8+ T cells sorted from blood, collected in a trial of the OX40 agonist ivuxolimab. The receptor was derived from an adult with an advanced solid tumor such as melanoma, head and neck, liver or kidney cancer. The DNA of the CDR3 is TGTGCTAGCAGCTTAGAGCCGTACCAAGAGACCCAGTACTTC. Its protein is CASSLEPYQETQYF.